The 4 T cell receptor beta chains given below trace back to one sample, sequenced in a study of cytomegalovirus exposure and HLA in healthy donors (dated by TCRdb to 2016 to 2017). The library came from the immunoSEQ multiplex PCR assay. What TCRdb holds here is the immuneACCESS table cut down to in-frame rearrangements. Part of the clones is not present; checked against another copy, under half of the missing clones reflect an unresolved V gene, and the others are unexplained. The sample profile shows 250,000 to 400,000 clones; 70% to 90% of them were found once. The biggest ten clones account for roughly 0.96% of the sample. Sequenced: PBMCs. The source is a man aged 25-45 years in good health and CMV-seronegative.

V and J are TRBV27 and TRBJ2-1; TRBD2 aligns across 11 bases. CDR1 is MNHEY and CDR2 is SMNVEV in the germline V gene (reference sequence). V gave up 5 bases and J gave up 4 bases; unmatched junction bases: 10. The CDR3 is 17 residues long. CDR3 sequence reads: CASSPTSGGLIYNEQFF. CDR3 nucleotides: TGTGCCAGCAGTCCAACTAGCGGGGGCCTTATTTACAATGAGCAGTTCTTC.

The J gene is TRBJ2-2, the V gene TRBV5-4, with D possibly TRBD2 on 5 matching bases. V dropped 1 base and J dropped 0 bases, with 7 bases sitting between them. Germline-derived CDR1 and CDR2 are SGHNT and YYREEE (reference sequence). The CDR3 is made up of 15 amino acids. The CDR3 DNA follows: TGTGCCAGCAGCTTGACCGGGGCGAACACCGGGGAGCTGTTTTTT. As protein: CASSLTGANTGELFF.

The V call is TRBV6-5, the J call TRBJ2-5; TRBD1 matches at 8 bases. The CDR3 loop spans 15 amino acids. Trimming at V came to 4 bases and at J to 10 bases, leaving 14 bases not matched to a gene. Germline assignment: CDR1 MNHEY and CDR2 SVGAGI. This CDR3 reads CASSLGQGLLWDQYF. CDR3 nucleotide sequence: TGTGCCAGCAGTTTAGGACAGGGACTCTTGTGGGACCAGTACTTC.

The V gene is TRBV7-9, the J gene TRBJ1-5; D is unresolved. V lost 8 bases to trimming and J lost 3 bases, with 8 bases between them. The CDR3 loop spans 12 amino acids. Germline V lookup: CDR1 SEHNR, CDR2 FQNEAQ (reference sequence). DNA for the CDR3: TGTGCCAGCGGCAAACCCAATCAGCCCCAGCATTTT. This encodes CASGKPNQPQHF.